The 17 T cell receptor beta chains below come from one sample, sequenced in a study of T-cell memory formation after mild COVID-19. TCRdb independently ran MiXCR on the 5' RACE reads; one entry per CDR3 protein. The sample holds 250,000 to 300,000 distinct CDR3 sequences; around 15% are singletons and the top ten take roughly a fifth. Sequencing was performed on PBMCs or a T cell subset sorted from them (not recorded which). These receptors were taken from a man aged 18 to 30 who had mild COVID-19 (a few samples of this study predate the infection). Cell type and time point are not known.

This clonotype was seen a few times. The chain couples TRBV12-3 or TRBV12-4 to TRBJ1-5; possibly TRBD1 for D (5 bases). The CDR3 runs to 15 residues. Between the trimmed V and J ends, which lost 2 bases and 3 bases, there was a span of 11 bases. The CDR3 DNA reads as TGTGCCAGCAGTTTAAGTCAGGGATACAATCAGCCCCAGCATTTT. Its translation: CASSLSQGYNQPQHF.

The rearrangement uses TRBV12-3 or TRBV12-4 and TRBJ1-5, with TRBD1 identical over 9 bases. The CDR3 extends over 16 amino acids. Trimming took 3 bases from V and 3 from J; bases not matched to a gene: 6. The CDR3 here is CASSFGTGLTNQPQHF. As DNA, the CDR3 is TGTGCCAGCAGTTTCGGGACAGGGCTAACCAATCAGCCCCAGCATTTT.

The V gene is TRBV5-6, the J gene TRBJ2-5, with D unresolved. Trimming left V 1 base short and J 2 bases short, with 6 bases between. CDR3 length: 13 residues. From germline, CDR1 is SGHDT and CDR2 YYEEEE. The DNA for the CDR3 is TGTGCCAGCAGCTTGTGGGATCAAGAGACCCAGTACTTC. Protein product: CASSLWDQETQYF.

This clonotype was counted only a few times. The V and J genes are TRBV7-2 and TRBJ2-1; D is ambiguous. Trimming shortened V by 0 bases and J by 0 bases, and 18 bases separated the two germline ends. The length of the CDR3 is 19 residues. In germline, CDR1 is SGHTA, CDR2 FQGNSA. CDR3 in DNA: TGTGCCAGCAGCTTAGCCCGAGGCTCGGGCCAGAGCTCCTACAATGAGCAGTTCTTC. This sequence encodes CASSLARGSGQSSYNEQFF.

This clonotype has only a few counts. V and J are TRBV18 and TRBJ2-7; TRBD1 aligns across 9 bases. This CDR3 region has 17 residues. Germline values: CDR1 KGHSH, CDR2 LQKENI. Unmatched junction bases numbered 8, after V lost 2 bases and J lost 0 bases. CDR3 bases: TGTGCCAGCTCACCAAGCGGGACAGGGCTTTCCTCCTACGAGCAGTACGTC. Translating it yields CASSPSGTGLSSYEQYV.

There are a few counts of this clonotype. The chain carries TRBV4-2 and TRBJ2-1; D not resolved. The germline V and J ends were trimmed by 0 bases and 3 bases, with 9 bases remaining between them. This CDR3 spans 15 amino acids. Germline assignment: CDR1 LGHNA and CDR2 YNFKEQ. The CDR3 DNA follows: TGTGCCAGCAGCCAAGATGGGGTTCGCTACAATGAGCAGTTCTTC. Its protein is CASSQDGVRYNEQFF.

The CDR3 region has the DNA TGTGCCAGCAGCTCGGGGGACAGTTATAATTCACCCCTCCACTTT. This gives the protein CASSSGDSYNSPLHF. The chain carries TRBV9 and TRBJ1-6, with TRBD1 matching over 7 bases. V lost 4 bases and J lost 4; bases outside the gene matches: 5. CDR3 length: 15 residues. Germline CDR1 SGDLS, CDR2 YYNGEE.

This clonotype has a handful of counts. The V gene is TRBV6-5, the J gene TRBJ1-1; 7 nucleotides agree with TRBD1. With 6 bases clipped from V and 4 bases from J, the junction kept 11 bases outside the gene matches. Germline V gives CDR1 MNHEY, CDR2 SVGAGI. The CDR3 consists of 15 residues. The CDR3 DNA reads as TGTGCCAGCAGGCTTAGGGGGCGCGGGGGCACTGAAGCTTTCTTT. It is translated as CASRLRGRGGTEAFF.

V usage is TRBV7-2 and J usage is TRBJ2-5, with D perhaps matching TRBD1 (6 bases). Per germline, CDR1 SGHTA and CDR2 FQGNSA. The CDR3 spans 14 residues. The germline V and J ends were trimmed by 4 bases and 2 bases, with 11 bases remaining between them. The CDR3: CASSSARGQETQYF. Here the CDR3 DNA reads TGTGCCAGCAGCTCGGCCAGGGGACAAGAGACCCAGTACTTC.

The V gene is TRBV6-2 or TRBV6-3, the J gene TRBJ1-1, with D possibly being TRBD1 (5 bases). The CDR3 is 14 residues long. V lost 5 bases and J lost 7, with 17 bases in between. Germline loops: CDR1 MNHEY, CDR2 SVGEGT. CDR3 DNA: TGTGCCAGCAGTCCCTGGAATGACAGAAATGAAGCTTTCTTT. It codes for CASSPWNDRNEAFF.

This clonotype was detected many times. This chain links TRBV9 with TRBJ2-2; 8 bases line up with TRBD2. This CDR3 has 14 amino acids. Germline CDR1 and CDR2: SGDLS and YYNGEE. Germline trimming cut 8 bases from V and 4 bases from J; bases unmatched to any gene: 7. The CDR3 loop is CASMAGGPTGELFF. For the CDR3, the DNA is TGTGCCAGTATGGCGGGGGGCCCCACCGGGGAGCTGTTTTTT. Together with reference TRBV9 and TRBJ2-2, the CDR3 gives the full variable domain: DSGVTQTPKHLITATGQRVTLRCSPRSGDLSVYWYQQSLDQGLQFLIQYYNGEERAKGNILERFSAQQFPDLHSELNLSSLELGDSALYFCASMAGGPTGELFFGEGSRLTVL.

This chain connects TRBV5-1 to TRBJ1-5; weak D call: TRBD1 (6 bases). The CDR3 spans 14 residues. The germline V and J ends were trimmed by 4 bases and 7 bases, with 15 bases remaining between them. Looked up from germline, CDR1 is SGHRS and CDR2 is YFSETQ. The CDR3 DNA reads as TGCGCCAGCAGCCCCGGAGGGGGTTTCCAGCCCCAGCATTTT. Its translation is CASSPGGGFQPQHF. Full variable domain (outside the CDR3, taken from reference TRBV5-1 and TRBJ1-5): KAGVTQTPRYLIKTRGQQVTLSCSPISGHRSVSWYQQTPGQGLQFLFEYFSETQRNKGNFPGRFSGRQFSNSRSEMNVSTLELGDSALYLCASSPGGGFQPQHFGDGTRLSIL.

In this sample, this clonotype turned up a few times. J is TRBJ2-7 and V is TRBV27, with 8 bases that match TRBD1. The CDR3 length is 15 residues. The germline CDR1 and CDR2 sequences are MNHEY and SMNVEV (reference sequence). J gave up 2 bases and V 5 bases, and 8 bases lay outside the gene matches. CDR3 in amino acids: CASSPSGTGPYEQYF. CDR3 sequence (DNA): TGTGCCAGCAGTCCCTCCGGGACAGGCCCCTACGAGCAGTACTTC.

V usage is TRBV7-3 and J usage is TRBJ2-2; D call uncertain. The germline CDR1 and CDR2 sequences are SGHTA and FQGTGA. V lost 0 bases, J lost 2 bases, and 7 bases lay in between. The CDR3 runs 15 residues. CDR3 sequence reads: CASSLTLRNTGELFF. DNA for the CDR3: TGTGCCAGCAGCTTAACCCTCCGTAACACCGGGGAGCTGTTTTTT. Together with reference TRBV7-3 and TRBJ2-2, the CDR3 gives the full variable domain: GAGVSQTPSNKVTEKGKYVELRCDPISGHTALYWYRQSLGQGPEFLIYFQGTGAADDSGLPNDRFFAVRPEGSVSTLKIQRTERGDSAVYLCASSLTLRNTGELFFGEGSRLTVL.

The genes are TRBV4-1 and TRBJ2-1; TRBD2 matches at 10 bases. J lost 3 bases, V lost 7 bases, and 12 bases had no gene match. Germline V gene data show CDR1 as MGHRA and CDR2 as YSYEKL. The CDR3 runs to 17 residues. The CDR3 coding sequence is TGCGCCAGCACCCGACGGGGCGGGACTAGCGTCTACAATGAGCAGTTCTTC. It codes for CASTRRGGTSVYNEQFF.

This clonotype was recorded a few times. The J gene is TRBJ2-1, the V gene TRBV29-1; D is perhaps TRBD1 (6 bases). CDR3 size: 12 residues. Germline values: CDR1 SQVTM, CDR2 ANQGSEA. With 4 bases removed from V and 9 bases from J, the gap between germline ends came to 13 bases. This CDR3 reads CSVGGPLSEQFF. The CDR3 DNA is TGCAGCGTTGGGGGGCCCTTGAGTGAGCAGTTCTTC.

This clonotype was counted a few times. This rearrangement joins TRBV7-9 to TRBJ2-3; 9 positions match TRBD2. CDR3 size: 17 residues. Germline CDR1 is SEHNR and CDR2 is FQNEAQ (reference sequence). The V segment lost 5 bases and the J segment 2 bases; nucleotides outside the gene matches: 11. The CDR3 loop reads CASSGLLAGKNTDTQYF. Here the CDR3 DNA reads TGTGCCAGCAGCGGCCTACTAGCGGGCAAGAACACAGATACGCAGTATTTT. Complete variable domain (other parts from reference TRBV7-9 and TRBJ2-3): DTGVSQNPRHKITKRGQNVTFRCDPISEHNRLYWYRQTLGQGPEFLTYFQNEAQLEKSRLLSDRFSAERPKGSFSTLEIQRTEQGDSAMYLCASSGLLAGKNTDTQYFGPGTRLTVL.